This T cell receptor (beta chain) was recorded in a study of blood T cell repertoires in COVID-19 (dated by TCRdb to about 2020). Some background on the complete study: Samples from collaborators originated in the United States, Italy and Spain and spanned both the acute and convalescent phases of COVID-19. The prospective study material was composed of cDNA or gDNA derived from T cells, B-cell-depleted T cells, or PBMCs. Subjects who had been exposed to COVID-19, were actively infected with it, or had recovered from it provided the deeply sampled blood TCRbeta repertoires that made up the dataset. Sample metadata almost always included a de-identified subject ID, COVID-19 status, age in years and sex. Where available, HLA class I and class II types were obtained from metadata supplied by the sample provider rather than from assay-based typing. Samples were obtained from the ongoing ImmuneRACE study (first 160 participants) and from about 1,300 subjects provided by 6 global collaborators. The repertoires were made available in a free public database intended to serve as a resource for research on the immune response to SARS-CoV-2.

In the germline V gene (reference sequence), CDR1 corresponds to DFQATT and CDR2 to SNEGSKA. The CDR3 contains 18 residues, cysteine and phenylalanine counted. Of the read, only the CDR3 DNA is kept; its 54 bases are in frame from base 1. V lost 3 bases and J lost 7 bases; the stretch between them is 27 bases long. What the research found in general, with its limitations: The amount of clinical and demographic metadata varied by source and participant and was provided uncurated.

The immunoSEQ Assay, a bias-controlled multiplex PCR, was used to amplify TCRbeta CDR3 regions from genomic DNA. The paper's processing steps were these. The number of nucleated cells in each sample was estimated by amplification of reference gene primers within the assay. Sequence reads were collapsed and filtered to measure the absolute abundance of every unique TCRbeta CDR3 rearrangement. For each sample, productive Simpson clonality was calculated by taking the square root of Simpson's diversity index across productive rearrangements. TCRdb retrieved this table from immuneACCESS and kept in-frame rearrangements only. Not all clones are present; in checked studies, unresolved V genes account for under half, and no reason is known for the remainder. That table gives V, J and clone size, and the DNA gave D and trimming. The sample data list nearly 90,000 clones, and about 90% of these were observed just once. 6.5% to 8% of the sample is taken by the ten largest.

At one collaborating source in Seattle, patients were enrolled during active infection and were followed longitudinally through the course of disease. Collaborating institutions collected whole blood in K2EDTA tubes following their own protocols. For TCRbeta analysis, collaborators shipped samples in one of three forms: frozen whole blood, isolated PBMCs, or DNA extracted from either of those sample types. Regarding this clone: Its antigen is unknown. No quality values exist for individual bases; no much larger clone is one base distant.

The sequence links TRBV20-1 to TRBJ2-2; the D gene is perhaps TRBD2, from 6 matching bases. This TCR was sampled from a man between 18 and 35 years old with COVID-19, enrolled during active disease. The sequenced material came from peripheral blood. The bases read TGCAGTGCTAGTAATCTAGGGGCGGGAAGAAGGTCGGTCGGGGAGCTGTTTTTT. It is translated as CSASNLGAGRRSVGELFF.